What follows are 30 T cell receptor beta chains derived from one specimen sequenced in a study of T cells in Graves' hyperthyroidism and ophthalmopathy. The source material, RNA transcripts, was used to amplify TCR beta CDR3 regions. HTBI primers drove first-round RT-PCR of the TCR CDR3. Each CDR3 protein is one row after TCRdb ran MiXCR on the multiplex PCR reads. There are fewer than 750,000 distinct CDR3 sequences in the sample; 46% occur only once, and about 8.3% lies in the top ten. Sequenced: peripheral blood or thyroid tissue (not recorded which). The receptor source for this set is a woman aged 18 to 35 with Graves' hyperthyroidism.

This clonotype was counted ten times or more. The DNA of the CDR3 is TGCGCCAGCAGTGAAACAGGCTATTATCAGCCCCAGCATTTT. Its translation: CASSETGYYQPQHF. The J gene is TRBJ1-5, the V gene TRBV10-2, with D perhaps TRBD1 (5 bases). This CDR3 has 14 residues. Trimming took 3 bases from V and 5 from J, leaving 11 bases between them. Germline V gene lookup returns CDR1 WSHSY and CDR2 SAAADI.

This clonotype occurred many times. The genes are TRBV4-1 and TRBJ1-5; 7 bases are a match to TRBD1. This CDR3 is built from 16 residues. Per germline, CDR1 MGHRA and CDR2 YSYEKL. J lost 4 bases, V lost 2 bases, and 8 bases had no gene match. The chain's CDR3 is CASSQTGTASNQPQHF. DNA of the CDR3: TGCGCCAGCAGCCAAACCGGGACAGCTTCTAATCAGCCCCAGCATTTT.

The sample holds a few counts of this clonotype. One end of the junction does not line up with germline, which may come from a read error. The chain combines TRBV30 with TRBJ1-2, with no clear D. CDR1 and CDR2 from the germline V gene are GTSNPN and SVGIG (reference sequence). The CDR3 length is 14 residues. The CDR3 loop reads CACPPGGNNDGYTF. CDR3 DNA: TGTGCCTGTCCTCCAGGAGGCAATAACGATGGCTACACCTTC.

The rearrangement links TRBV29-1 to TRBJ2-2; a possible D gene is TRBD2 (7 bases). The CDR3 runs 15 residues. With 6 bases removed from V and 6 bases from J, the gap between germline ends came to 20 bases. Germline V gene sequence: CDR1 SQVTM, CDR2 ANQGSEA. The CDR3 region has the DNA TGCAGCGTGCTAGAAGGGGGAGGGCCCGCCGGGGAGCTGTTTTTT. This sequence encodes CSVLEGGGPAGELFF.

In its sample, this clonotype was seen many times. The rearrangement joins TRBV11-1 to TRBJ2-7; the D is unclear. Germline lookup yields CDR1 SGHAT and CDR2 FQDESV (reference sequence). Trimming took 4 bases from V and 1 from J, leaving 5 bases between them. CDR3 length: 12 residues. DNA of the CDR3: TGTGCCAGCAGCTCCCGTTCCTACGAGCAGTACTTC. It yields the protein CASSSRSYEQYF.

This chain connects TRBV7-8 to TRBJ2-7, with 7 positions matching TRBD1. Trimming cost V 5 bases and J 8 bases; bases outside gene matches: 18. Germline V CDR1 and CDR2: SGHVS, FQNEAQ. The CDR3 covers 16 residues. DNA of the CDR3: TGTGCCAGCAGCCAACACCCCCGGACAGGCCCGGAGAAGCAGTACGTC. Translated: CASSQHPRTGPEKQYV.

As concerns this clonotype: A junction end diverges from the germline sequence, so it may reflect a read error. The rearrangement links TRBV2 to TRBJ2-7; no reliable D call. The assigned J gene may be wrong: the sequence end matches TRBJ2-1 better. This CDR3 has 13 residues. CDR1 and CDR2 from the germline V gene are SNHLY and FYNNEI. CDR3 DNA: TGTGCCAGCAGTGACCACCTCTACGATGAGCAGTTCTTC. Translated, it gives CASSDHLYDEQFF.

This clonotype was observed at least ten times. V gene TRBV20-1 combines with J gene TRBJ1-6; no firm D call. Between the trimmed V and J ends, which lost 3 bases and 8 bases, there was a span of 11 bases. Germline V lookup: CDR1 DFQATT, CDR2 SNEGSKA (reference sequence). This CDR3 has 13 amino acids. CDR3 sequence (DNA): TGCAGTGCTAGGGTGGAGGGCGATTCACCCCTCCACTTT. This sequence encodes CSARVEGDSPLHF.

The rearrangement uses TRBV7-9 and TRBJ2-7; TRBD2 is a possible D gene (5 bases). With 7 bases removed from V and 4 bases from J, the gap between germline ends came to 23 bases. CDR1 SEHNR and CDR2 FQNEAQ come from the germline V gene (reference sequence). The CDR3 is made up of 16 amino acids. The CDR3 here is CASIPAPRTFGYEQYF. CDR3 DNA sequence: TGTGCCAGCATCCCTGCCCCCCGGACTTTCGGATACGAGCAGTACTTC.

The genes are TRBV19 and TRBJ2-7; D possibly corresponds to TRBD2 (5 bases). V was cut by 5 bases and J by 1 base, with 18 bases left in between. CDR1 and CDR2 from the germline V gene are LNHDA and SQIVND (reference sequence). This CDR3 is built from 16 residues. The CDR3 loop reads CASSVSMAGISYEQYF. The CDR3 nucleotides read TGTGCCAGTAGTGTTTCAATGGCCGGGATTTCCTACGAGCAGTACTTC.

This clonotype was counted at least ten times. The chain uses TRBV10-3 and TRBJ1-1; D possibly corresponds to TRBD1 (6 bases). The V gene's germline CDR1 is ENHRY and CDR2 SYGVKD. There are 15 residues in the CDR3. Trimming took off 0 bases at V and 2 bases at J, with 10 bases between the two ends. CDR3 protein: CAISESTQGNTEAFF. DNA for the CDR3: TGTGCCATCAGTGAGTCGACACAGGGAAACACTGAAGCTTTCTTT.

The gene calls are TRBV12-3 or TRBV12-4 and TRBJ1-3; TRBD1 aligns across 9 bases. This CDR3 comprises 14 residues. J lost 8 bases, V lost 7 bases, and 9 bases had no gene match. The CDR3 DNA reads TGTGCCAGCATTCTGGGACAGGGTGCGGACACCATATATTTT. Translating it yields CASILGQGADTIYF.

This clonotype appeared a few times. The V gene is TRBV12-3 or TRBV12-4, the J gene TRBJ2-5; 11 nucleotides match TRBD2. CDR3 size: 15 residues. Germline trimming cut 3 bases from V and 5 bases from J; bases unmatched to any gene: 5. As DNA, the CDR3 is TGTGCCAGCAGTTTGGGACTAGCGGAGGGGGAGACCCAGTACTTC. It codes for CASSLGLAEGETQYF.

The chain joins TRBV14 to TRBJ2-7, with D unresolved. Germline V gene data show CDR1 as SGHDN and CDR2 as FVKESK. V was clipped by 2 bases and J by 0 bases, with 11 bases between them. CDR3 length: 15 residues. The CDR3 nucleotides read TGTGCCAGCAGCCAATACTCTGCGAGCTCCTACGAGCAGTACTTC. As protein: CASSQYSASSYEQYF.

This clonotype showed up many times. The rearrangement links TRBV9 to TRBJ1-4; D is unresolved. The CDR3 is 13 amino acids. The germline V gene encodes CDR1 SGDLS and CDR2 YYNGEE. V was shortened by 1 base and J by 3 bases, with 4 bases between the two germline ends. The CDR3 sequence: CASSVSPNEKLFF. In nucleotides, the CDR3 is TGTGCCAGCAGCGTATCCCCTAATGAAAAACTGTTTTTT. Drawing the rest from reference TRBV9 and TRBJ1-4, the complete variable domain is DSGVTQTPKHLITATGQRVTLRCSPRSGDLSVYWYQQSLDQGLQFLIQYYNGEERAKGNILERFSAQQFPDLHSELNLSSLELGDSALYFCASSVSPNEKLFFGSGTQLSVL.

This clonotype came up a few times. The CDR3 here is CASSQARDENTGELFF. The CDR3 DNA reads TGTGCCAGCAGCCAAGCGCGGGATGAGAACACCGGGGAGCTGTTTTTT. The rearrangement links TRBV14 to TRBJ2-2; D perhaps matches TRBD2 (6 bases). Trimming stripped 1 base from V and 1 base from J, with 10 bases between. CDR3 length equals 16 residues. CDR1 and CDR2 from the germline V gene are SGHDN and FVKESK.

The CDR3 here is CASSLSGERSPLHF. For the CDR3, the DNA is TGTGCCAGCAGTTTATCTGGGGAGCGATCACCCCTCCACTTT. The chain carries TRBV9 and TRBJ1-6; D call uncertain. The V and J ends lost 5 bases and 10 bases respectively, with 16 bases between them. There are 14 residues in the CDR3. Germline loops: CDR1 SGDLS, CDR2 YYNGEE.

In this sample, this clonotype turned up many times. CDR3 loop: CASIWGGAGWDQPQHF. CDR3 DNA sequence: TGTGCCAGCATCTGGGGCGGAGCCGGTTGGGATCAGCCCCAGCATTTT. The chain has TRBV12-3 or TRBV12-4 and TRBJ1-5; possible D gene TRBD1, 5 bases. Trimming removed 7 bases at V and 5 bases at J, with 21 bases between. This CDR3 contains 16 residues.

The chain recombines TRBV27 with TRBJ1-5; the match to TRBD1 covers 9 bases. J lost 0 bases, V lost 4 bases, and 16 bases had no gene match. The CDR3 consists of 20 residues. Looked up from germline, CDR1 is MNHEY and CDR2 is SMNVEV (reference sequence). CDR3 region: CASSSIVGTGPVDSNQPQHF. The CDR3 region has the DNA TGTGCCAGCAGTTCAATAGTGGGGACAGGGCCTGTGGATAGCAATCAGCCCCAGCATTTT.

This chain uses TRBV29-1 with TRBJ1-1; weak D call: TRBD1 (6 bases). Trimming cost V 6 bases and J 12 bases, with 20 bases left between them. The germline CDR1 and CDR2 sequences are SQVTM and ANQGSEA. The CDR3 contains 12 residues. The CDR3 DNA follows: TGCAGCGTCCGTACAGGGTGGACCGAAACTTTCTTT. It encodes CSVRTGWTETFF. The whole variable domain, filled in from reference TRBV29-1 and TRBJ1-1, reads SAVISQKPSRDICQRGTSLTIQCQVDSQVTMMFWYRQQPGQSLTLIATANQGSEATYESGFVIDKFPISRPNLTFSTLTVSNMSPEDSSIYLCSVRTGWTETFFGQGTRLTVV.

There are many counts of this clonotype. The chain recombines TRBV4-1 with TRBJ1-2; unclear D gene. CDR1 is MGHRA, CDR2 YSYEKL, per germline. Trimming cost V 1 base and J 2 bases, with 8 bases left between them. This CDR3 region has 14 residues. CDR3 in amino acids: CASSQGGLNYGYTF. CDR3 in DNA: TGCGCCAGCAGCCAAGGAGGGCTCAACTATGGCTACACCTTC.

This clonotype was seen ten or more times. J is TRBJ1-3 and V is TRBV6-6; D is undetermined. The germline V gene encodes CDR1 MNHNY and CDR2 SVGAGI (reference sequence). The CDR3 consists of 15 residues. Trimming stripped 2 bases from V and 0 bases from J, with 8 bases between. The CDR3 coding sequence is TGTGCCAGCAGTTACCCGGACTTCTCTGGAAACACCATATATTTT. Its protein product is CASSYPDFSGNTIYF.

This clonotype is a singleton in its sample. This sequence joins TRBV7-9 and TRBJ2-7; 10 nucleotides line up with TRBD1. Germline loops: CDR1 SEHNR, CDR2 FQNEAQ (reference sequence). The CDR3 sequence is 17 residues long. The ends lost 6 bases at V and 6 bases at J; junction bases unmatched: 17. CDR3 nucleotides: TGTGCCAGCAGTGAACTCGGAGGGGGGACAGGGGTGTTCGAGCAGTACTTC. Translating gives CASSELGGGTGVFEQYF.

In regard to this clonotype: This CDR3 fails to terminate in the conserved phenylalanine or tryptophan, so it likely reflects a read error. No DNA is shown, since the ends of the CDR3 on it are uncertain; the CDR3 is the one TCRdb lists. V usage is TRBV6-4 and J usage is TRBJ2-6; no DNA check was done on the table's D call, TRBD1. The V gene's germline CDR1 is MRHNA and CDR2 SNTAGT. The CDR3 is 10 amino acids in total, end residues counted. CDR3 loop: CASSLVLGAR.

Comments on this clonotype: The junction departs from the called germline gene at one end, perhaps through a read error. The chain joins TRBV6-2 or TRBV6-3 to TRBJ2-2; D is undetermined. The CDR3 is 14 amino acids. CDR1 is MNHEY and CDR2 is SVGEGT in the germline V gene. DNA for the CDR3: TGTGCCGGCAGACGACATAAGAACACCGGGGAGCTGTTTTTT. It translates to CAGRRHKNTGELFF.

The CDR3 region is CSATQGGDTEAFF. In nucleotides, the CDR3 is TGCAGTGCAACTCAGGGGGGCGACACTGAAGCTTTCTTT. This chain joins TRBV20-1 and TRBJ1-1; 7 positions match TRBD1. Trimming at V came to 6 bases and at J to 3 bases, leaving 7 bases not matched to a gene. This CDR3 has 13 residues. The germline gives CDR1 DFQATT, CDR2 SNEGSKA (reference sequence).

The rearrangement uses TRBV27 and TRBJ1-6; 8 nucleotides align to TRBD1. The CDR3 extends over 17 amino acids. Trimming took 0 bases from V and 4 from J; bases not matched to a gene: 5. Germline CDR1 MNHEY, CDR2 SMNVEV (reference sequence). As DNA, the CDR3 is TGTGCCAGCAGTTTATCTATCAGGGGGCTTTATAATTCACCCCTCCACTTT. Protein: CASSLSIRGLYNSPLHF.

This clonotype was seen a handful of times. This chain links TRBV18 with TRBJ2-5; TRBD1 matches at 10 bases. The CDR3 contains 14 residues. CDR1 and CDR2 from the germline V gene are KGHSH and LQKENI. V gave up 6 bases and J gave up 5 bases; unmatched junction bases: 6. The CDR3, as DNA: TGTGCCAGCTCGGCCGGGACAGGGGTCGAGACCCAGTACTTC. Amino acids: CASSAGTGVETQYF.

This clonotype was observed a single time. This chain connects TRBV29-1 to TRBJ1-1, with no clear D. The V end lost 1 base, the J end lost 2 bases, and 8 bases lay between the germline ends. The CDR3 covers 13 residues. Looked up from germline, CDR1 is SQVTM and CDR2 is ANQGSEA. DNA of the CDR3: TGCAGCGTTGAAGGGCAGGCTAACACTGAAGCTTTCTTT. It is translated as CSVEGQANTEAFF.

Ten or more counts support this clonotype. The V call is TRBV9, the J call TRBJ2-7; D gene unclear. Germline assignment: CDR1 SGDLS and CDR2 YYNGEE. CDR3 size: 14 residues. Trimming stripped 0 bases from V and 1 base from J, with 8 bases between. Here the CDR3 reads CASSVAPASYEQYF. In DNA, the CDR3 is TGTGCCAGCAGCGTAGCGCCAGCGTCCTACGAGCAGTACTTC.